A selection of T cell receptor beta chains follows, all from one sample in a study of blood T cell repertoires in COVID-19. Sequenced by immunoSEQ multiplex PCR; TCRdb stores in-frame clones only, minus some. The sample has 200,000 to 250,000 clones; approximately 89% are singletons. What was sequenced was PBMCs or T cells enriched from blood (not recorded which). The receptors stem from a woman aged 25 to 45 who had been exposed to COVID-19. Each CDR3 is given with its conserved first and last residue. Fields, in order: D gene, V gene, J gene, clone size, CDR3 DNA, CDR3 protein. D genes are given only for firm matches. Rows may omit the clone size; those that give it use once, few, many or a size class.

TRBD1	TRBV30	TRBJ1-4	-	TGTGCCTGGAGTGTACGACAGGGGTTTGCTAATGAAAAACTGTTTTTT	CAWSVRQGFANEKLFF
-	TRBV5-4	TRBJ2-3	-	TGTGCCAGCGCGCCAGGAGGCTGGACAGATACGCAGTATTTT	CASAPGGWTDTQYF
-	TRBV27	TRBJ2-1	-	TGTGCCAGCAGTCCATTGCGAGCGGACCGCTCCTACAATGAGCAGTTCTTC	CASSPLRADRSYNEQFF
TRBD2	TRBV2	TRBJ2-3	-	TGTGCCAGCAGTTTCCTAGCGGGGCCCACAGATACGCAGTATTTT	CASSFLAGPTDTQYF
TRBD1	TRBV7-2	TRBJ1-5	-	TGTGCCAGCAGCTTAGACGGACAGGGCAATCAGCCCCAGCATTTT	CASSLDGQGNQPQHF
TRBD1	TRBV2	TRBJ2-7	-	TGTGCCAGCAGTGATGACAGGGCCTACGAGCAGTACTTC	CASSDDRAYEQYF
TRBD1	TRBV5-5	TRBJ1-1	-	TGTGCCAGCAGCCCCGGACAGGGCCACACTGAAGCTTTCTTT	CASSPGQGHTEAFF
-	TRBV19	TRBJ2-1	-	TGTGCCAGCCAGAGCGGAGGGGACTACAATGAGCAGTTCTTC	CASQSGGDYNEQFF
TRBD2	TRBV5-1	TRBJ2-5	-	TGCGCCAGCAGCTATCTAGCGGGAGTAGTAGAGACCCAGTACTTC	CASSYLAGVVETQYF
-	TRBV5-8	TRBJ2-7	-	TGTGCCAGCAGCTTGGCCTCGGGGTTTTTATCCTACGAGCAGTACTTC	CASSLASGFLSYEQYF
TRBD1	TRBV27	TRBJ1-2	-	TGTGCCAGCAGTTTAAAGGGGACAGGAGTAGTTTGGGTGGGCGGCTACACCTTC	CASSLKGTGVVWVGGYTF
-	TRBV6-5	TRBJ1-1	-	TGTGCCAGCAGGGGCCCAGGAAATTCTGCTGAAGCTTTCTTT	CASRGPGNSAEAFF
-	TRBV19	TRBJ1-6	-	TGTGCCAGTAGCTCGGCGGGGAGCTCCTATAATTCACCCCTCCACTTT	CASSSAGSSYNSPLHF
-	TRBV25-1	TRBJ2-1	-	TGTGCCAGCAGTGGACCAGGGGGCGAGACTAGCGGTTACAATGAGCAGTTCTTC	CASSGPGGETSGYNEQFF
TRBD1	TRBV6-6	TRBJ1-4	-	TGTGCCAGCAGTTACGGGGGACAGGGAACTGAAAAACTGTTTTTT	CASSYGGQGTEKLFF
TRBD2	TRBV20-1	TRBJ2-1	-	TGCAGTGCTAGTAGGGCGGGAGTGGGGGACAATGAGCAGTTCTTC	CSASRAGVGDNEQFF
-	TRBV3-1/TRBV3-2	TRBJ2-3	-	TGTGCCAGCAGCCAACGCTGGGGTCGGGGATCAGATACGCAGTATTTT	CASSQRWGRGSDTQYF
TRBD2	TRBV19	TRBJ2-7	few	TGTGCCAGTAGCCAAGCGGGAGGAGGGGAGCAGTACTTC	CASSQAGGGEQYF
-	TRBV6-1	TRBJ1-2	once	TGTGCCAGCAGTGAAGCGCTTCTCGGGTACTATGGCTACACCTTC	CASSEALLGYYGYTF
TRBD1	TRBV19	TRBJ2-7	-	TGTGCCAGTAGTATGTCCCCAGGGGGCCAGGACGAGCAGTACTTC	CASSMSPGGQDEQYF
-	TRBV2	TRBJ1-1	-	TGTGCCAGCAGTGAACTGAGTTCGAACACTGAAGCTTTCTTT	CASSELSSNTEAFF
-	TRBV5-1	TRBJ1-1	-	TGCGCCAGCAGCCCCCAAGGGGAGGTGAACACTGAAGCTTTCTTT	CASSPQGEVNTEAFF
TRBD2	TRBV5-1	TRBJ2-5	once	TGCGCCAGCAGCTTCCTAGCGGGGAGGAAAGAGACCCAGTACTTC	CASSFLAGRKETQYF
TRBD1	TRBV5-1	TRBJ1-1	-	TGCGCCAGCAGCTTGGCCCTCGACAGGGATGACCGGGACACTGAAGCTTTCTTT	CASSLALDRDDRDTEAFF
TRBD2	TRBV27	TRBJ2-2	-	TGTGCCAGCAGTTTAGGTGCGGGAGTATGGACCGGGGAGCTGTTTTTT	CASSLGAGVWTGELFF
-	TRBV4-1	TRBJ2-5	once	TGCGCCAGCAGCCAGACTCGTCTGGAGACCCAGTACTTC	CASSQTRLETQYF
-	TRBV7-8	TRBJ1-2	-	TGTGCCAGCAGCTTAGTAACCCAGGCGGGGTATGGCTACACCTTC	CASSLVTQAGYGYTF
-	TRBV9	TRBJ2-5	-	TGTGCCAGCAGCGTAGAGGGGGGGGAGACCCAGTACTTC	CASSVEGGETQYF
-	TRBV12-2	TRBJ2-2	-	TGTGCAAGTCGCTTAGCCATTAGCAACACCGGGGAGCTGTTTTTT	CASRLAISNTGELFF
-	TRBV11-2	TRBJ1-1	-	TGTGCCAGCAGGCGGGGGGACATAGCGGACACTGAAGCTTTCTTT	CASRRGDIADTEAFF
-	TRBV5-6	TRBJ2-3	-	TGTGCCAGCAGCTTGAATCTACAGGGAAGCACAGATACGCAGTATTTT	CASSLNLQGSTDTQYF
-	TRBV7-8	TRBJ2-2	-	TGTGCCAGCAGCTTACACCGAACAGGGAAAGCGCCGACCGGGGAGCTGTTTTTT	CASSLHRTGKAPTGELFF
TRBD1	TRBV27	TRBJ1-2	-	TGTGCCAGCAGTTTATTCGGGACAGGGCACTATGGCTACACCTTC	CASSLFGTGHYGYTF
TRBD1	TRBV30	TRBJ1-2	-	TGTGCCTGGAGCTTAACAGGGGTTGAAGATGGCTACACCTTC	CAWSLTGVEDGYTF
-	TRBV7-2	TRBJ1-1	-	TGTGCCAGCAGCTTTGGGAGGGGCCTGTCAAACACTGAAGCTTTCTTT	CASSFGRGLSNTEAFF
TRBD2	TRBV14	TRBJ2-2	once	TGTGCCAGCAGCCAAGTTTGGACTAGGCTTACCGGGGAGCTGTTTTTT	CASSQVWTRLTGELFF
TRBD2	TRBV9	TRBJ2-1	-	TGTGCCAGCAGCGTAGAATCCCCAGCGGGGAGGGATGAGCAGTTCTTC	CASSVESPAGRDEQFF
-	TRBV25-1	TRBJ1-2	once	TGTGCCAGCAGTGAAATCGGCCCGGGGGGCTATGGCTACACCTTC	CASSEIGPGGYGYTF
-	TRBV10-3	TRBJ2-1	-	TGTGCCATCAGTAGCGGCGGGGTGAGCTCCTACAATGAGCAGTTCTTC	CAISSGGVSSYNEQFF
TRBD2	TRBV28	TRBJ2-5	-	TGTGCCAGCAGTTTCCCCGAATTCGGTTGGACTAGCGGGCTTAGGGAGACCCAGTACTTC	CASSFPEFGWTSGLRETQYF
-	TRBV9	TRBJ1-1	once	TGTGCCAGCAGCGTAGGCGACAAGCTGAACACTGAAGCTTTCTTT	CASSVGDKLNTEAFF
-	TRBV29-1	TRBJ1-2	-	TGCAGCGTTGAAGCGCTCGGTGGCTACACCTTC	CSVEALGGYTF
-	TRBV11-2	TRBJ2-7	once	TGTGCCAGCAGCCCCTCCCCCTACGAGCAGTACTTC	CASSPSPYEQYF
-	TRBV28	TRBJ1-1	-	TGTGCCAGCACCCCAACAGATCCCCACACTGAAGCTTTCTTT	CASTPTDPHTEAFF
TRBD1	TRBV27	TRBJ1-2	-	TGTGCCAGCAGTTCCCGACAGGGGGCCTATGGCTACACCTTC	CASSSRQGAYGYTF
TRBD2	TRBV3-1/TRBV3-2	TRBJ2-1	-	TGTGCCAGCAGCCAAAAAGGGTCAGGACTAGCGGAGCGGCGCTACAATGAGCAGTTCTTC	CASSQKGSGLAERRYNEQFF
TRBD2	TRBV29-1	TRBJ2-7	-	TGCAGCGTTGCCGGCTGGCCAGGACTAGCGGGAACCTACGAGCAGTACTTC	CSVAGWPGLAGTYEQYF
-	TRBV28	TRBJ2-7	-	TGTGCCAGCAGTTTATCGGGGGAGGGACAACGTTTAAGCTACGAGCAGTACTTC	CASSLSGEGQRLSYEQYF
-	TRBV29-1	TRBJ2-3	-	TGCAGCGTCGGAGCAACAGATACGCAGTATTTT	CSVGATDTQYF
-	TRBV30	TRBJ1-5	-	TGTGCCTGGAGTGTACCCCCACGGCAGCCCCAGCATTTT	CAWSVPPRQPQHF
TRBD2	TRBV2	TRBJ2-4	-	TGTGCCAGCAGTGAACGTATAAAGCGGGAAAAAAACATTCAGTACTTC	CASSERIKREKNIQYF
-	TRBV6-1	TRBJ1-5	few	TGTGCCAGCAGTGAAGTGGGTGCGGGAGATTATAGCAATCAGCCCCAGCATTTT	CASSEVGAGDYSNQPQHF
TRBD1	TRBV6-2/TRBV6-3	TRBJ2-2	-	TGTGCCAGCAGTTACGGGACAGGAGGTACCGGGGAGCTGTTTTTT	CASSYGTGGTGELFF